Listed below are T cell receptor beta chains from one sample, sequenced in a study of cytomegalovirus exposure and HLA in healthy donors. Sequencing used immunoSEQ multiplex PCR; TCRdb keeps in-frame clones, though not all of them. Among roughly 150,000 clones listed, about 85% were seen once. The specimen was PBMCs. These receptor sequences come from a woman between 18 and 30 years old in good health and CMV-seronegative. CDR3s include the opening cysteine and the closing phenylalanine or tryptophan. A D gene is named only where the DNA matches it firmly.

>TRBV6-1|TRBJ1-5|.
TGTGCCAGCAGCTCGGAGGGGAAACAGCCCCAGCATTTT
CASSSEGKQPQHF
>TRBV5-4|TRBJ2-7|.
TGTGCCAGCAGCTTAGACGGGATACAAGGTTACGAGCAGTACTTC
CASSLDGIQGYEQYF
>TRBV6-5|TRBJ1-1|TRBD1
TGTGCCAGCAGGACAGGGGGCGGGCAACAAGCTTTCTTT
CASRTGGGQQAFF
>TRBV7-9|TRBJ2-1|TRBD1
TGTGCCAGCAGTTTAGACAGGGCTTACAATGAGCAGTTCTTC
CASSLDRAYNEQFF
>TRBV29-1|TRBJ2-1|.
TGCAGCGGCGCGGGACAGTCCTACAATGAGCAGTTCTTC
CSGAGQSYNEQFF
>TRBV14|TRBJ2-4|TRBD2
TGTGCCAGCAGCCAAGTTCCGGGACTAGCGGGAGCTCTGTACTTC
CASSQVPGLAGALYF
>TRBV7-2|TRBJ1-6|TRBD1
TGTGCCAGCAGCTTAGCGACAGGGAAATCACCCCTCCACTTT
CASSLATGKSPLHF
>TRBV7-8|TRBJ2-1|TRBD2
TGTGCCAGCAGCTTAGGCCAGCGGGAGGGCAAGTTCTTC
CASSLGQREGKFF
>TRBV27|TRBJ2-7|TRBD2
TGTGCCAGCAGTTTAGCGGGAGGGTACGAGCAGTACTTC
CASSLAGGYEQYF
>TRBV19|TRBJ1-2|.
TGTGCCAGTACCCCCTCTCGGGGGTCATCCTATGGCTACACCTTC
CASTPSRGSSYGYTF
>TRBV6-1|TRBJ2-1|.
TGTGCCAGCATTCCCCAGGGGTGGCATGAGCAGTTCTTC
CASIPQGWHEQFF
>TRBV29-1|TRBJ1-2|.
TGCAGCGTTGATACGGGGGGAGTGGGCTACACCTTC
CSVDTGGVGYTF
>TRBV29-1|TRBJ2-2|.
TGCAGCGTTTTCTGGAGCACCGGGGAGTTGTTTTTT
CSVFWSTGELFF
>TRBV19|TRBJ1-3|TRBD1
TGTGCCAGTAGTATCGGACAGGGGTCCTTAAGCTCTGGAAACACCATATATTTT
CASSIGQGSLSSGNTIYF
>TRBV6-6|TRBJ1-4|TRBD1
TGTGCCAGCAGTTACGGACAGGGGGCAATGTTGTTTTTT
CASSYGQGAMLFF
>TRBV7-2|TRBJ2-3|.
TGTGCCAGCAGCCTCCGGGATACGCAGTATTTT
CASSLRDTQYF
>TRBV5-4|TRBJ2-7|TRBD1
TGTGCCAGCAGCGGGGGGACAGGGAGCGAGCAGTACTTC
CASSGGTGSEQYF